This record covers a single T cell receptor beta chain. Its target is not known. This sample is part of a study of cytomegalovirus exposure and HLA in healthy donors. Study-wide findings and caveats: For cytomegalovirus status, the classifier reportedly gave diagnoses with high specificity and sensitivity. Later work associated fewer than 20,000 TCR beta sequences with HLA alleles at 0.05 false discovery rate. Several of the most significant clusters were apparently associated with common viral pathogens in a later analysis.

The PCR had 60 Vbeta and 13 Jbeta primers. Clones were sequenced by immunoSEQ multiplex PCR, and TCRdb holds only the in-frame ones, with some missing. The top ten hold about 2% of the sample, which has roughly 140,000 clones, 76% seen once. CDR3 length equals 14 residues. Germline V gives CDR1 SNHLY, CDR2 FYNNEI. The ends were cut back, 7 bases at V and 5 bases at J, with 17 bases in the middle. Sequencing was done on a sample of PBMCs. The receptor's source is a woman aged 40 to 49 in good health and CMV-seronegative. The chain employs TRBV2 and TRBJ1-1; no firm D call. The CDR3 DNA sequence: TGTGCCAGCACCCCAGAGGTAGTGGCAACTGAAGCTTTCTTT. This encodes CASTPEVVATEAFF.